This TCR beta chain was captured by sequencing in a study of OX40 agonist ivuxolimab in advanced cancers. General study points: The study found that CD8+ T cells averaged more expanded clones than CD4+.

On this clone itself: The antigen is unknown.

Measured with immunoSEQ multiplex PCR; TCRdb has only the in-frame clones, and not every one. The sample includes 45,000 or so clones, over 75% of them seen just once. CDR3 length equals 15 residues. Looked up from germline, CDR1 is MGHRA and CDR2 is YSYEKL. Trimming left V 1 base short and J 4 bases short, with 12 bases between. The chain recombines TRBV4-1 with TRBJ2-3; TRBD2 might be the D (6 bases). The source of this sequence is an adult with an advanced solid tumor such as melanoma, head and neck, liver or kidney cancer. The material sequenced was CD4+ or CD8+ T cells sorted from blood, taken in a trial of the OX40 agonist ivuxolimab. CDR3 in DNA: TGCGCCAGCAGCCAAGTTGGAGGGACCCCAGATACGCAGTATTTT. Its translation: CASSQVGGTPDTQYF.